These T cell receptor beta chains were read from a single sample in a study of T cell repertoires in cytomegalovirus infection. TCRdb used MiXCR to reprocess the reads, holding one entry per CDR3 protein. Here the sample spans about 230,000 distinct CDR3 sequences, about 7% being singletons. Sample: PBMCs. The origin of the receptors is a human donor in good health (CMV status not recorded). Some clones in this sample may be carry-over from other donors' samples. CDR3s include the opening cysteine and the closing phenylalanine or tryptophan. Fields, in order: clone size, CDR3 length, V gene, D gene, J gene, CDR3 DNA, CDR3 protein. D genes are given only for firm matches. A row's size may be missing; if present it is once, few, many or a size class.

>NA|11|TRBV20-1|TRBD1|TRBJ1-2
TGCAGTTCGACAGGGAACTATGGCTACACCTTC
CSSTGNYGYTF
>many|15|TRBV7-2|TRBD1|TRBJ1-2
TGTGCCAGCAGCTTTTCGGGACAGGGGGCTTCTGGCTACACCTTC
CASSFSGQGASGYTF
>many|14|TRBV24-1|NA|TRBJ2-3
TGTGCCACCAGTGATTCCATCACAGGAGATACGCAGTATTTT
CATSDSITGDTQYF
>many|15|TRBV7-2|TRBD1|TRBJ2-5
TGTGCCAGCAGCGGAAGGACAGGGGGCGGGGAGACCCAGTACTTC
CASSGRTGGGETQYF
>many|16|TRBV7-2|NA|TRBJ1-1
TGTGCCAGCAGCCCCCCCAATCGCCGAGTGAACACTGAAGCTTTCTTT
CASSPPNRRVNTEAFF
>few|16|TRBV5-4|NA|TRBJ2-1
TGTGCCAGCAGCTTGGTAGGTAGGGGCCTGAACAATGAGCAGTTCTTC
CASSLVGRGLNNEQFF
>many|15|TRBV9|NA|TRBJ1-1
TGTGCCAGCAGCGTAGCTACAGGAGTGAACACTGAAGCTTTCTTT
CASSVATGVNTEAFF
>many|16|TRBV5-1|TRBD1|TRBJ2-7
TGCGCCAGCAGCCCTGACCTTGGACAGGCCTCCTACGAGCAGTACTTC
CASSPDLGQASYEQYF
>many|18|TRBV6-2/TRBV6-3|TRBD2|TRBJ2-1
TGTGCCAGCAGTTACGTTTTAGCGGGGGGCATGGCCTACAATGAGCAGTTCTTC
CASSYVLAGGMAYNEQFF
>many|13|TRBV7-2|NA|TRBJ1-2
TGTGCCAGCAGCTTAGACCACTCGGGTGGCTACACCTTC
CASSLDHSGGYTF
>many|11|TRBV20-1|TRBD1|TRBJ2-7
TGCAGTGTACAGGGGGACTACGAGCAGTACTTC
CSVQGDYEQYF
>many|12|TRBV7-9|NA|TRBJ1-1
TGTGCCAGCAGCTTTGACCCTCCGAGGGCTTTCTTT
CASSFDPPRAFF
>many|19|TRBV11-2|TRBD1|TRBJ2-7
TGTGCCAGCAGCCCCCCCGGGACAGGGGCAATCGGCTGGGGGAACGAGCAGTACTTC
CASSPPGTGAIGWGNEQYF
>many|15|TRBV7-2|TRBD1|TRBJ1-2
TGTGCCAGCAGCGCCCCGACAGGGGGAAGTTATGGCTACACCTTC
CASSAPTGGSYGYTF
>many|16|TRBV11-1|NA|TRBJ1-1
TGTGCCAGCAGCTTGGGACAATCGGTCGTGAACACTGAAGCTTTCTTT
CASSLGQSVVNTEAFF
>many|14|TRBV6-5|NA|TRBJ2-7
TGTGCCAGCAGTTACTCGAAGGAGGACTACGAGCAGTACTTC
CASSYSKEDYEQYF
>many|13|TRBV12-3/TRBV12-4|TRBD1|TRBJ1-2
TGTGCCAGCAGTTCCCGGACAGGGCAGGGCTACACCTTC
CASSSRTGQGYTF
>many|13|TRBV20-1|NA|TRBJ2-5
TGCAGTGCTAGTTCCAGCGGAGGAGAGACCCAGTACTTC
CSASSSGGETQYF
>many|19|TRBV7-2|TRBD2|TRBJ2-1
TGTGCCAGCAGCCCAAGTGGACTAGCGGGGTTAGGGGGGGGGAATGAGCAGTTCTTC
CASSPSGLAGLGGGNEQFF
>many|16|TRBV18|TRBD1|TRBJ1-6
TGTGCCAGCTCACCATTTACCGGACAGGACAATTCACCCCTCCACTTT
CASSPFTGQDNSPLHF
>NA|16|TRBV5-8|NA|TRBJ1-4
TGTGCCAGCAGCTTCGGAGAGGGGACAACTAATGAAAAACTGTTTTTT
CASSFGEGTTNEKLFF
>many|16|TRBV7-2|TRBD2|TRBJ2-5
TGTGCCAGCAGCTTCCAAGCGGGGGGGAACCAAGAGACCCAGTACTTC
CASSFQAGGNQETQYF
>many|20|TRBV6-2/TRBV6-3|NA|TRBJ1-4
TGTGCCAGCAGTTATGAGGAACTGGCGGTGCGGTACGGCGGGAATGAAAAACTGTTTTTT
CASSYEELAVRYGGNEKLFF
>many|14|TRBV5-1|TRBD1|TRBJ1-2
TGCGCCAGCAGCCCGACGACAGGGGTAGACGGCTACACCTTC
CASSPTTGVDGYTF
>few|11|TRBV29-1|NA|TRBJ2-5
TGCAGCGTTGGACGGCTAGAGACCCAGTACTTC
CSVGRLETQYF
>many|13|TRBV27|NA|TRBJ1-1
TGTGCCAGCACTCCCGGGGGTAAGACTGAAGCTTTCTTT
CASTPGGKTEAFF
>NA|17|TRBV23-1|TRBD1|TRBJ1-6
TGCGCCAGCCCCTCCGGGGACAGGGGGTCCTATAATTCACCCCTCCACTTT
CASPSGDRGSYNSPLHF